What follows are 15 T cell receptor beta chains derived from one specimen sequenced in a study of blood T cell repertoires in COVID-19. Profiled with immunoSEQ multiplex PCR; TCRdb holds only in-frame clones, not every one. This sample has around 190,000 clones, with roughly 80% found just once. Sequencing was done on a sample of peripheral blood. Receptors originate from a woman aged 70 to 79 with COVID-19, enrolled during active disease.

The chain carries TRBV7-8 and TRBJ2-1, with D perhaps TRBD2 (5 bases). There are 16 residues in the CDR3. Trimming took off 1 base at V and 1 base at J, with 11 bases between the two ends. The germline CDR1 and CDR2 sequences are SGHVS and FQNEAQ. CDR3 DNA sequence: TGTGCCAGCAGCTTAGGTCGGACTCGGTCCTACAATGAGCAGTTCTTC. Amino acid sequence: CASSLGRTRSYNEQFF. Full variable domain (remainder filled in from reference TRBV7-8 and TRBJ2-1): GAGVSQSPRYKVAKRGQDVALRCDPISGHVSLFWYQQALGQGPEFLTYFQNEAQLDKSGLPSDRFFAERPEGSVSTLKIQRTQQEDSAVYLCASSLGRTRSYNEQFFGPGTRLTVL.

The gene calls are TRBV9 and TRBJ2-1, with D maybe TRBD2 (6 bases). Germline lookup yields CDR1 SGDLS and CDR2 YYNGEE. The CDR3 covers 17 residues. V lost 2 bases, J lost 0 bases, and 15 bases lay in between. CDR3 in DNA: TGTGCCAGCAGCGTTGGTGGCGCGGGATTCTCCTACAATGAGCAGTTCTTC. This gives the protein CASSVGGAGFSYNEQFF.

This sequence joins TRBV9 and TRBJ2-3, with 8 bases aligning to TRBD1. The CDR3 consists of 15 residues. Germline trimming cut 4 bases from V and 3 bases from J; bases unmatched to any gene: 7. CDR1 and CDR2 (germline): SGDLS, YYNGEE. CDR3 sequence reads: CASSSQGAPTDTQYF. CDR3 nucleotides: TGTGCCAGCAGCAGTCAGGGGGCCCCAACAGATACGCAGTATTTT. The entire variable domain, with the rest obtained from reference TRBV9 and TRBJ2-3, is as follows: DSGVTQTPKHLITATGQRVTLRCSPRSGDLSVYWYQQSLDQGLQFLIQYYNGEERAKGNILERFSAQQFPDLHSELNLSSLELGDSALYFCASSSQGAPTDTQYFGPGTRLTVL.

The chain employs TRBV12-3 or TRBV12-4 and TRBJ1-2; no firm D call. The CDR3 spans 11 residues. V lost 4 bases and J 3 bases, leaving 3 bases between the germline ends. CDR3 in DNA: TGTGCCAGCAGTTACTACTATGGCTACACCTTC. Amino acids: CASSYYYGYTF.

The genes are TRBV2 and TRBJ1-1; TRBD1 matches at 7 bases. This CDR3 comprises 15 residues. Germline CDR1 is SNHLY and CDR2 is FYNNEI. V lost 4 bases, J lost 3 bases, and 8 bases stayed unmatched. CDR3 in amino acids: CASSVTRGLDTEAFF. The CDR3 region has the DNA TGTGCCAGCAGTGTTACCAGGGGGTTGGACACTGAAGCTTTCTTT.

The genes are TRBV27 and TRBJ1-2; 9 bases match TRBD1. Germline trimming cut 7 bases from V and 4 bases from J; bases unmatched to any gene: 10. The CDR3 runs to 15 residues. Germline V lookup: CDR1 MNHEY, CDR2 SMNVEV (reference sequence). The CDR3 loop reads CASTDPGQGLYGYTF. CDR3 nucleotide sequence: TGTGCCAGCACCGATCCGGGACAGGGTCTCTATGGCTACACCTTC.

This clone was observed a handful of times. The J gene is TRBJ2-1, the V gene TRBV12-5; the match to TRBD1 covers 8 bases. The germline V gene encodes CDR1 LGHNT and CDR2 FRNRAP. CDR3 length: 15 amino acids. Losses at the gene ends were 3 bases for V and 8 bases for J; bases not matched to a gene: 9. The CDR3 is CASGFMGQVRDEQFF. For the CDR3, the DNA is TGTGCTAGTGGTTTTATGGGACAGGTGAGAGATGAGCAGTTCTTC.

This chain uses TRBV5-4 with TRBJ2-3; D perhaps matches TRBD2 (6 bases). Deletions cut 4 bases from V and 5 bases from J, with 20 bases between. Germline CDR1 SGHNT, CDR2 YYREEE (reference sequence). This CDR3 comprises 16 residues. CDR3 amino acids: CASSTRTGGPQDTQYF. Here the CDR3 DNA reads TGTGCCAGCAGCACGCGTACAGGAGGGCCTCAAGATACGCAGTATTTT.

The rearrangement links TRBV28 to TRBJ1-2; 7 nucleotides line up with TRBD1. Germline CDR1 MDHEN, CDR2 SYDVKM. J was trimmed by 4 bases and V by 8 bases; bases with no gene match: 13. This CDR3 spans 15 amino acids. CDR3 bases: TGTGCCAGCGCTAGGGGATTGGGACAGCGCTATGGCTACACCTTC. It codes for CASARGLGQRYGYTF.

The chain links TRBV2 to TRBJ2-1; 10 nucleotides agree with TRBD2. V dropped 7 bases and J dropped 6; count of bases not matched to a gene: 6. This CDR3 spans 14 amino acids. Germline V lookup: CDR1 SNHLY, CDR2 FYNNEI. CDR3 DNA sequence: TGTGCCAGCATGAACAGCGGGAGGGCCAATGAGCAGTTCTTC. Amino acids: CASMNSGRANEQFF. The full variable domain, in which reference TRBV2 and TRBJ2-1 provide the parts outside the CDR3, is EPEVTQTPSHQVTQMGQEVILRCVPISNHLYFYWYRQILGQKVEFLVSFYNNEISEKSEIFDDQFSVERPDGSNFTLKIRSTKLEDSAMYFCASMNSGRANEQFFGPGTRLTVL.

The chain couples TRBV9 to TRBJ2-2; no firm D call. The CDR3 consists of 14 residues. Germline-derived CDR1 and CDR2 are SGDLS and YYNGEE. V lost 0 bases and J 5 bases, leaving 8 bases between the germline ends. CDR3 sequence reads: CASSVELRTGELFF. The CDR3 nucleotides are TGTGCCAGCAGCGTAGAACTCAGGACCGGGGAGCTGTTTTTT.

In its sample, this clone was seen a few times. V is TRBV19 and J is TRBJ2-5; D is perhaps TRBD1 (6 bases). Deletions cut 7 bases from V and 5 bases from J, with 20 bases between. Germline lookup yields CDR1 LNHDA and CDR2 SQIVND (reference sequence). The CDR3 totals 15 residues. CDR3: CASKTGTRGSETQYF. DNA of the CDR3: TGTGCCAGTAAAACTGGGACAAGGGGTTCGGAGACCCAGTACTTC.

The DNA for the CDR3 is TGTGCCAGCAGCGCCCGGGGAGGGACCCAGTACTTC. It encodes CASSARGGTQYF. This chain connects TRBV7-7 to TRBJ2-5; tentative D call: TRBD2 (6 bases). The CDR3 length is 12 residues. Germline V gene sequence: CDR1 SSHAT, CDR2 FNYEAQ (reference sequence). Trimming cost V 5 bases and J 7 bases, with 11 bases left between them. Together with reference TRBV7-7 and TRBJ2-5, the CDR3 gives the full variable domain: GAGVSQSPRYKVTKRGQDVTLRCDPISSHATLYWYQQALGQGPEFLTYFNYEAQPDKSGLPSDRFSAERPEGSISTLTIQRTEQRDSAMYRCASSARGGTQYFGPGTRLLVL.

The CDR3: CASSFRTSGNSGANVLTF. CDR3 DNA sequence: TGTGCCAGCAGCTTTAGGACTAGCGGGAACTCTGGGGCCAACGTCCTGACTTTC. The V call is TRBV7-2, the J call TRBJ2-6, with 12 nucleotides matching TRBD2. Per the germline V gene, CDR1 is SGHTA and CDR2 is FQGNSA. The CDR3 runs 18 residues. With 3 bases clipped from V and 0 bases from J, the junction kept 3 bases outside the gene matches.

This clone was counted a single time. The chain recombines TRBV9 with TRBJ2-1; 7 bases align to TRBD1. The CDR3 runs 16 residues. The V gene end was trimmed by 3 bases and the J gene end by 0 bases; junction bases not matched to a gene: 6. Per germline, CDR1 SGDLS and CDR2 YYNGEE. This chain's CDR3 is CASSETGQSSYNEQFF. The CDR3 nucleotides are TGTGCCAGCAGCGAGACGGGACAGAGCTCCTACAATGAGCAGTTCTTC. Drawing the rest from reference TRBV9 and TRBJ2-1, the complete variable domain is DSGVTQTPKHLITATGQRVTLRCSPRSGDLSVYWYQQSLDQGLQFLIQYYNGEERAKGNILERFSAQQFPDLHSELNLSSLELGDSALYFCASSETGQSSYNEQFFGPGTRLTVL.